This entry lists 8 T cell receptor beta chains sequenced from one sample in a study of a mutant IDH1 vaccine in newly diagnosed glioma. Their antigen targets remain unknown. Time point in this sample: week 23, last vaccination. Vaccination comprised doses that each held 300 ug of mutant IDH1 20-mer peptide, plus topical imiquimod. The assay was immunoSEQ multiplex PCR, and TCRdb's table has in-frame clones only and misses some. Found here are roughly 74,000 clones, approximately 85% of them singletons; the top ten hold approximately 2%. The sample here was PBMCs, taken from a glioma patient whose treatment included an IDH1 peptide vaccine. These receptor sequences come from a man in his thirties or forties with glioma. Some clones in this sample may be carry-over from other donors' samples.

This chain uses TRBV7-9 with TRBJ1-2; D is perhaps TRBD1 (5 bases). The germline gives CDR1 SEHNR, CDR2 FQNEAQ (reference sequence). V was pared by 7 bases and J by 0 bases, with 18 bases between. The CDR3 length is 16 residues. This CDR3 is CASTPGETVANYGYTF. The CDR3, as DNA: TGTGCCAGCACCCCGGGGGAGACAGTTGCTAACTATGGCTACACCTTC.

This chain connects TRBV5-1 to TRBJ2-5, with D possibly TRBD1 on 7 matching bases. V lost 0 bases and J 2 bases, leaving 14 bases between the germline ends. CDR3 length: 16 residues. The V gene's germline CDR1 is SGHRS and CDR2 YFSETQ. The CDR3 sequence is CASSLGRPGGQETQYF. The CDR3 DNA reads TGCGCCAGCAGCTTGGGCAGGCCAGGGGGGCAAGAGACCCAGTACTTC.

This chain connects TRBV29-1 to TRBJ2-5; D not resolved. V lost 0 bases to trimming and J lost 5 bases, with 4 bases between them. Germline assignment: CDR1 SQVTM and CDR2 ANQGSEA. This CDR3 has 11 residues. CDR3 sequence: CSVEEMETQYF. CDR3 DNA sequence: TGCAGCGTTGAAGAGATGGAGACCCAGTACTTC.

This rearrangement joins TRBV5-6 to TRBJ1-4; TRBD1 aligns across 8 bases. The CDR3 is 15 residues long. Losses at the gene ends were 5 bases for V and 10 bases for J; bases not matched to a gene: 13. Germline CDR1 is SGHDT and CDR2 is YYEEEE. CDR3 sequence reads: CASRSPGGMWRKLFF. The CDR3, as DNA: TGTGCCAGCAGATCCCCAGGGGGCATGTGGCGAAAACTGTTTTTT.

As for this clone: This sample includes further DNA sequences coding for the same CDR3. The chain carries TRBV10-3 and TRBJ2-1, with D tentatively TRBD1 or TRBD2 (5 bases each). Between the trimmed V and J ends, which lost 6 bases and 5 bases, there was a span of 17 bases. Germline V gene data show CDR1 as ENHRY and CDR2 as SYGVKD. The CDR3 covers 15 residues. The CDR3 sequence: CAISDTKGPNNEQFF. CDR3 sequence (DNA): TGTGCCATCAGCGATACAAAGGGACCGAACAATGAGCAGTTCTTC.

The V gene is TRBV6-1, the J gene TRBJ2-5, with D perhaps being TRBD1 or TRBD2 (5 bases each). The J call is uncertain, as TRBJ2-7 better fits the DNA end. Germline assignment: CDR1 MNHNS and CDR2 SASEGT. The CDR3 extends over 14 amino acids. Written as DNA, the CDR3 is TGTGCCAGCACTGCATCGTTGGGGGTCCACGAGCAGTACTTC. Translating it yields CASTASLGVHEQYF.

V and J are TRBV9 and TRBJ1-6; unclear D gene. Germline assignment: CDR1 SGDLS and CDR2 YYNGEE. The CDR3 contains 13 residues. Trimming cost V 0 bases and J 7 bases, with 5 bases left between them. CDR3 residues: CASSVVGNSPLHF. CDR3 sequence (DNA): TGTGCCAGCAGCGTAGTCGGAAATTCACCCCTCCACTTT.

This clone appeared once. The V call is TRBV27, the J call TRBJ2-5; 7 nucleotides align to TRBD1. Matching the DNA end better, TRBJ2-7 makes the J call doubtful. The length of the CDR3 is 14 residues. Germline-derived CDR1 and CDR2 are MNHEY and SMNVEV (reference sequence). In nucleotides, the CDR3 is TGTGCCAGCAGTCTTACAGGGGCGCCCTACGAGCAGTACTTC. It specifies CASSLTGAPYEQYF.